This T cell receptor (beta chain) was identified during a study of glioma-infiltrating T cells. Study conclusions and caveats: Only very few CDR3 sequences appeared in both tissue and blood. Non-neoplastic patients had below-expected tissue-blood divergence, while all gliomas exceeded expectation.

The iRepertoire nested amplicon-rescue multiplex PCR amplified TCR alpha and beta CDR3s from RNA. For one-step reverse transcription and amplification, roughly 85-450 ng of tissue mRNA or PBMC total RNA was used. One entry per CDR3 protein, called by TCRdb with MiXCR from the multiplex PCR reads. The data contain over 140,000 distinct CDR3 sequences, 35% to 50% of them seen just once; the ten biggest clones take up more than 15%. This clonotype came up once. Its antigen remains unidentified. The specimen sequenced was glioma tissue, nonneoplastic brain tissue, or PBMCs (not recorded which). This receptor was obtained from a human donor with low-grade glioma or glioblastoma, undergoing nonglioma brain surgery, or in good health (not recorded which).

CDR3 protein: CASSFGQEHLNEQFF. The CDR3 DNA reads as TGTGCCAGCAGTTTTGGGCAGGAGCACCTCAATGAGCAGTTCTTC. This chain joins TRBV28 and TRBJ2-1, with D hard to call. This CDR3 spans 15 amino acids. Trimming took 3 bases from V and 6 from J, leaving 15 bases between them. Germline V gene sequence: CDR1 MDHEN, CDR2 SYDVKM.